The rows below give T cell receptor beta chains drawn from one sample of a study of T-cell reconstitution after alpha-beta-depleted transplantation in children. MiXCR, run by TCRdb on the PCR reads, gives a single entry per CDR3 protein. The sample records approximately 190,000 distinct CDR3 sequences, approximately 8% being singletons. The sequencing used PBMCs, mostly from graft donor cells, collected 360 days after TCRalphabeta/CD19-depleted stem cell transplant. The receptors shown here come from a male patient between 2 and 10 years old who had a stem cell transplant for acute myeloid leukemia, so the T cells may come from the graft donor. The CDR3 runs from the conserved cysteine through the conserved F or W. The order of the fields is CDR3 protein, CDR3 DNA, J gene, V gene, D gene, clone size. D genes are given only for firm matches. Clone size is given for some rows only: seen once, a few or many times, or a class if the clone is expanded.

CASRGQGGLYNEQFF,TGTGCCAGCAGGGGACAGGGGGGCCTCTACAATGAGCAGTTCTTC,TRBJ2-1,TRBV12-3/TRBV12-4,TRBD1,many
CSASPASGIYNEQFF,TGCAGTGCTAGCCCCGCTAGCGGTATCTACAATGAGCAGTTCTTC,TRBJ2-1,TRBV20-1,TRBD2,many
CASSQTGGKFGNEQFF,TGCGCCAGCAGCCAGACAGGGGGAAAATTTGGGAATGAGCAGTTCTTC,TRBJ2-1,TRBV5-1,TRBD1,many
CASSEWGLAVREETQYF,TGCGCCAGCAGCGAATGGGGCCTAGCGGTTAGAGAAGAGACCCAGTACTTC,TRBJ2-5,TRBV5-1,TRBD2,-
CASTKGPPSWNEQFF,TGTGCCAGCACCAAAGGGCCCCCCTCTTGGAATGAGCAGTTCTTC,TRBJ2-1,TRBV6-2/TRBV6-3,-,many
CSAHSGSSYEQYF,TGCAGTGCTCACAGCGGGAGCTCCTACGAGCAGTACTTC,TRBJ2-7,TRBV20-1,TRBD2,many
CASGPSGTDTQYF,TGTGCCAGCGGACCATCAGGCACAGATACGCAGTATTTT,TRBJ2-3,TRBV7-9,-,-
CASSMTGNTEAFF,TGCGCCAGCAGCATGACAGGGAACACTGAAGCTTTCTTT,TRBJ1-1,TRBV5-1,-,many
CAWRPPLQVTYEQYF,TGTGCCTGGAGGCCCCCCCTACAGGTTACCTACGAGCAGTACTTC,TRBJ2-7,TRBV30,-,-
CAWILDRGYTEAFF,TGTGCCTGGATTTTGGACAGGGGTTACACTGAAGCTTTCTTT,TRBJ1-1,TRBV30,TRBD1,few
CASSLPDRFGELFF,TGCGCCAGCAGCTTGCCCGACAGGTTCGGGGAGCTGTTTTTT,TRBJ2-2,TRBV5-1,-,many
CASSLARFQETQYF,TGTGCCAGCAGCTTAGCGCGGTTCCAGGAGACCCAGTACTTC,TRBJ2-5,TRBV7-8,-,-
CASSFLFGGSNEQFF,TGTGCCAGCAGTTTCCTGTTTGGGGGTTCCAATGAGCAGTTCTTC,TRBJ2-1,TRBV12-3/TRBV12-4,-,few
CSVESWDETQYF,TGCAGCGTTGAGTCCTGGGACGAGACCCAGTACTTC,TRBJ2-5,TRBV29-1,-,-
CASSLDGGGSANSYEQYF,TGTGCCAGCAGCTTAGATGGGGGAGGTAGCGCAAACTCCTACGAGCAGTACTTC,TRBJ2-7,TRBV5-5,-,few
CSATRSPTQGTGEQYF,TGCAGTGCTACTCGATCCCCCACACAGGGAACGGGCGAGCAGTACTTC,TRBJ2-7,TRBV20-1,-,-
CSARDYTDNEQFF,TGCAGTGCTAGAGATTATACGGACAATGAGCAGTTCTTC,TRBJ2-1,TRBV20-1,-,many
CASSPPTGALLHF,TGTGCCAGCAGCCCCCCGACAGGGGCCCTCCTCCACTTT,TRBJ1-6,TRBV6-1,TRBD1,many
CALNTGLGNEQFF,TGTGCCCTCAATACAGGGTTGGGCAATGAGCAGTTCTTC,TRBJ2-1,TRBV7-2,-,many
CAGRDSVVETQYF,TGTGCCGGAAGGGACTCCGTAGTTGAGACCCAGTACTTC,TRBJ2-5,TRBV6-1,-,-
CASSQAWAGETQYF,TGTGCCAGCAGCCAGGCCTGGGCCGGGGAGACCCAGTACTTC,TRBJ2-5,TRBV3-1,-,-
CASSLEFAGPGTGELFF,TGCGCCAGCAGCTTGGAGTTCGCGGGACCGGGGACCGGGGAGCTGTTTTTT,TRBJ2-2,TRBV5-1,-,-
CASSQDGINTEAFF,TGCGCCAGCAGCCAAGATGGGATAAACACTGAAGCTTTCTTT,TRBJ1-1,TRBV4-3,-,many
CASSQLTGVPSYNEQFF,TGTGCCAGCAGCCAATTGACGGGAGTACCCTCCTACAATGAGCAGTTCTTC,TRBJ2-1,TRBV3-1,-,few
CANRLAGPGYEQFF,TGTGCCAACCGACTAGCGGGGCCTGGGTATGAGCAGTTCTTC,TRBJ2-1,TRBV6-1,TRBD2,many
CSAPRPSSYNEQFF,TGCAGTGCTCCCCGTCCGAGCTCCTACAATGAGCAGTTCTTC,TRBJ2-1,TRBV20-1,-,few
CSVGGVQGAVDYEQYF,TGCAGCGTTGGAGGGGTGCAGGGGGCAGTGGACTACGAGCAGTACTTC,TRBJ2-7,TRBV29-1,TRBD1,-
CASRGGELFF,TGTGCCAGCAGAGGCGGGGAGCTGTTTTTT,TRBJ2-2,TRBV12-3/TRBV12-4,-,many
CASTEGPRPGNTIYF,TGTGCCAGCACCGAAGGCCCGCGGCCTGGAAACACCATATATTTT,TRBJ1-3,TRBV6-2/TRBV6-3,-,-
CASSTSGGRNEQFF,TGTGCCAGCAGCACTAGCGGGGGTAGAAATGAGCAGTTCTTC,TRBJ2-1,TRBV6-1,TRBD2,few
CASSLLGGHAYEQYF,TGTGCCAGCAGCTTACTAGGCGGCCATGCCTACGAGCAGTACTTC,TRBJ2-7,TRBV7-2,-,few
CASSLAPGLPKGYEQFF,TGTGCCAGCAGTTTAGCCCCTGGACTACCAAAAGGCTATGAGCAGTTCTTC,TRBJ2-1,TRBV12-3/TRBV12-4,-,-
CASRPDPFPQETQYF,TGTGCCAGCAGACCCGACCCGTTCCCCCAAGAGACCCAGTACTTC,TRBJ2-5,TRBV12-3/TRBV12-4,-,-
CASSSAGRETQYF,TGTGCCAGCAGTTCGGCAGGGAGGGAGACCCAGTACTTC,TRBJ2-5,TRBV6-5,-,few
CAISDIAGGVTQYF,TGTGCCATCAGTGATATTGCGGGAGGCGTTACGCAGTATTTT,TRBJ2-3,TRBV10-3,TRBD2,many
CSARGDRGDTQYF,TGCAGTGCTAGGGGGGACAGGGGAGATACGCAGTATTTT,TRBJ2-3,TRBV20-1,TRBD1,many
CAFSPVGRATEAFF,TGTGCCTTCAGCCCAGTCGGCAGGGCCACTGAAGCTTTCTTT,TRBJ1-1,TRBV3-1,-,-
CASSGRTGPPQETQYF,TGTGCCAGCAGCGGTCGGACAGGACCCCCACAAGAGACCCAGTACTTC,TRBJ2-5,TRBV7-2,TRBD1,-
CSAGTSGTDTQYF,TGCAGTGCGGGGACTAGCGGAACAGATACGCAGTATTTT,TRBJ2-3,TRBV20-1,TRBD2,many
CASSPRDYNEQFF,TGTGCCAGCTCACCGCGGGACTACAATGAGCAGTTCTTC,TRBJ2-1,TRBV18,-,-
CARRPGGVTCEQYF,TGTGCCAGGCGCCCCGGGGGCGTTACCTGCGAGCAGTACTTC,TRBJ2-7,TRBV5-2,-,-
CASSVGGLSTGELFF,TGTGCCAGCAGCGTCGGGGGGCTCAGTACCGGGGAGCTGTTTTTT,TRBJ2-2,TRBV9,-,many
CASSIALAGLATDTQYF,TGTGCCAGTAGTATCGCACTAGCGGGGCTGGCCACAGATACGCAGTATTTT,TRBJ2-3,TRBV19,TRBD2,few
CASSIEGEKLFF,TGTGCCAGCAGTATAGAAGGGGAAAAACTGTTTTTT,TRBJ1-4,TRBV27,-,few
CASSLARGVGYEQYF,TGTGCCAGCAGTTTAGCGAGGGGGGTAGGCTACGAGCAGTACTTC,TRBJ2-7,TRBV12-3/TRBV12-4,-,many
CSAIWGNTEAFF,TGCAGTGCTATTTGGGGGAACACTGAAGCTTTCTTT,TRBJ1-1,TRBV20-1,-,-